A single sample is the source of the 13 T cell receptor beta chains below, sequenced in a study of a mutant IDH1 vaccine in newly diagnosed glioma (dated by TCRdb to the early 2020s). The method behind the library was the immunoSEQ multiplex PCR assay. Not all clones reach the TCRdb copy of this immuneACCESS table, which keeps in-frame sequences only. Checked studies attribute under half of the gap to unresolved V genes and leave the rest unexplained. In this sample the table shows roughly 60,000 clones, over 70% of which occur a single time. 6.2% of the sample is taken by the ten largest. No antigens are known for them. Interpreted using the paper, the time point label stands for: week 23, last vaccination. A 20-mer mutant IDH1 peptide at 300 micrograms in Montanide made up each vaccine dose, which was injected subcutaneously together with topical imiquimod. The sample was PBMCs, taken from a glioma patient whose treatment included an IDH1 peptide vaccine. The receptors shown here come from a man between 40 and 49 years old with glioma.

This clone was found once. The J gene is TRBJ2-5, the V gene TRBV7-9; D possibly corresponds to TRBD1 (6 bases). The germline gives CDR1 SEHNR, CDR2 FQNEAQ (reference sequence). The CDR3 runs 14 residues. V was shortened by 3 bases and J by 4 bases, with 12 bases between the two germline ends. The CDR3 spells CASSFPDRPETQYF. The CDR3 DNA sequence: TGTGCCAGCAGCTTCCCAGACAGGCCAGAGACCCAGTACTTC.

This chain uses TRBV5-1 with TRBJ2-3; a weak D match, TRBD1 (6 bases). The CDR3 is 14 residues long. The ends were cut back, 2 bases at V and 3 bases at J, with 10 bases in the middle. CDR1 is SGHRS, CDR2 YFSETQ, per germline. CDR3 nucleotide sequence: TGCGCCAGCAGCTTCGGGCAGGGGACAGATACGCAGTATTTT. This gives the protein CASSFGQGTDTQYF.

V is TRBV10-2 and J is TRBJ2-5, with TRBD2 as a possible D gene (5 bases). The V gene lost 6 bases and the J gene lost 2 bases, with 10 bases spanning the gap. CDR3 length: 13 amino acids. Germline V gene sequence: CDR1 WSHSY, CDR2 SAAADI. Written as DNA, the CDR3 is TGCGCCAGCAGGGACTGGCAACAAGAGACCCAGTACTTC. Protein: CASRDWQQETQYF.

The chain carries TRBV5-6 and TRBJ1-6, with D possibly TRBD1 on 6 matching bases. Per the germline V gene, CDR1 is SGHDT and CDR2 is YYEEEE. This CDR3 is 17 amino acids long. Deletions cut 3 bases from V and 0 bases from J, with 13 bases between. CDR3 sequence: CASSSPDRSSYNSPLHF. Here the CDR3 DNA reads TGTGCCAGCAGCTCACCTGACAGGAGCTCCTATAATTCACCCCTCCACTTT. Using reference TRBV5-6 and TRBJ1-6 for the parts outside the CDR3, the full variable domain is DAGVTQSPTHLIKTRGQQVTLRCSPKSGHDTVSWYQQALGQGPQFIFQYYEEEERQRGNFPDRFSGHQFPNYSSELNVNALLLGDSALYLCASSSPDRSSYNSPLHFGNGTRLTVT.

The count of this clone is one. This rearrangement joins TRBV7-2 to TRBJ1-2; D gene ambiguous. Germline V lookup: CDR1 SGHTA, CDR2 FQGNSA. This CDR3 has 13 residues. Between the trimmed V and J ends, which lost 5 bases and 2 bases, there was a span of 9 bases. Here the CDR3 reads CASSRDRNYGYTF. The CDR3 DNA reads as TGTGCCAGCAGCCGTGACCGAAACTATGGCTACACCTTC.

The rearrangement links TRBV10-1 to TRBJ2-2; D call uncertain. The CDR3 is made up of 14 amino acids. The germline gives CDR1 WNHNN, CDR2 SYGVQD (reference sequence). Trimming pared 2 bases from V and 1 base from J, leaving 5 bases between. The CDR3 nucleotides are TGCGCCAGCAGTGAGCCCGGGAACACCGGGGAGCTGTTTTTT. Translated: CASSEPGNTGELFF.

V usage is TRBV7-2 and J usage is TRBJ2-7, with a tentative D call TRBD1 (6 bases). Germline V gene lookup returns CDR1 SGHTA and CDR2 FQGNSA. The V end lost 5 bases, the J end lost 3 bases, and 23 bases lay between the germline ends. CDR3 length: 17 amino acids. CDR3 sequence: CASSPTGHKTQNYEQYF. The CDR3 coding sequence is TGTGCCAGCAGCCCCACGGGACACAAAACCCAAAACTACGAGCAGTACTTC. The full variable domain, its missing parts supplied by reference TRBV7-2 and TRBJ2-7, is GAGVSQSPSNKVTEKGKDVELRCDPISGHTALYWYRQSLGQGLEFLIYFQGNSAPDKSGLPSDRFSAERTGGSVSTLTIQRTQQEDSAVYLCASSPTGHKTQNYEQYFGPGTRLTVT.

This clone turned up a few times. The chain has TRBV7-6 and TRBJ1-5; tentatively, D is TRBD1 (5 bases). There are 13 residues in the CDR3. Germline V gene data show CDR1 as SGHVS and CDR2 as FNYEAQ. The ends were cut back, 1 base at V and 5 bases at J, with 6 bases in the middle. CDR3 in amino acids: CASSLGGYQPQHF. CDR3 bases: TGTGCCAGCAGCTTAGGGGGGTATCAGCCCCAGCATTTT.

V usage is TRBV5-1 and J usage is TRBJ1-4; 7 bases align to TRBD1. V was pared by 0 bases and J by 7 bases, with 9 bases of the junction left unmatched. The CDR3 is 16 amino acids. Germline lookup yields CDR1 SGHRS and CDR2 YFSETQ. CDR3 in amino acids: CASSLVTGVESEKLFF. CDR3 coding DNA: TGCGCCAGCAGCTTGGTCACAGGGGTAGAGAGTGAAAAACTGTTTTTT.

This clone has a handful of counts. The chain couples TRBV6-1 to TRBJ2-2; D remains ambiguous. Trimming took off 4 bases at V and 1 base at J, with 7 bases between the two ends. The CDR3 extends over 14 amino acids. Germline CDR1 and CDR2: MNHNS and SASEGT. In DNA form, the CDR3 reads TGTGCCAGCAGTGTACAGCTGAACACCGGGGAGCTGTTTTTT. It specifies CASSVQLNTGELFF.

This chain joins TRBV6-1 and TRBJ1-2, with D hard to call. Trimming removed 6 bases at V and 4 bases at J, with 15 bases between. Germline values: CDR1 MNHNS, CDR2 SASEGT. The CDR3 is 14 amino acids. Here the CDR3 DNA reads TGTGCCAGCAGCCTTAACACAGTGGTCTATGGCTACACCTTC. It encodes CASSLNTVVYGYTF.

The chain carries TRBV6-5 and TRBJ2-7, with TRBD1 as a possible D gene (5 bases). The V and J ends lost 0 bases and 3 bases respectively, with 12 bases between them. Germline V lookup: CDR1 MNHEY, CDR2 SVGAGI. The CDR3 runs to 15 residues. CDR3 in DNA: TGTGCCAGCAGTTACTCGACGACGCAGGGCTACGAGCAGTACTTC. Protein: CASSYSTTQGYEQYF.

This chain connects TRBV7-9 to TRBJ2-3; TRBD2 aligns across 9 bases. The CDR3 is 15 residues long. Germline lookup yields CDR1 SEHNR and CDR2 FQNEAQ (reference sequence). V trimming: 6 bases; J trimming: 3 bases; junction bases outside the gene matches: 7. As DNA, the CDR3 is TGTGCCAGCAGACTCACGGCGGGGGGGACAGATACGCAGTATTTT. Amino acid sequence: CASRLTAGGTDTQYF.